The sequence of this T cell receptor (beta chain) was determined in a study of Ad26.COV2.S vaccination and SARS-CoV-2 variants. Background on the study: A participant enrolled in the COV1001 Ad26.COV2.S trial arm provided the sample.

Described treatment: 15 to 20 received Ad26.COV2.S at low or high dose, single or two shots; a few received placebo; per-sample allocation not given. Samples were taken on day 63 after the first vaccine or placebo injection. Ad26.COV2.S expressed prefusion-stabilized spike from the original Wuhan strain. V lost 4 bases to trimming and J lost 1 base, with 10 bases between them. Germline loops: CDR1 LGHDT, CDR2 YNNKEL (reference sequence). The CDR3 runs 14 residues. Comment on this clone: The antigen is not known.

Study conclusions and caveats: Reportedly, after vaccination the spike-specific CD8+ and CD4+ T cell responses displayed substantial breadth.

Clones were sequenced by immunoSEQ multiplex PCR, and TCRdb holds only the in-frame ones, with some missing. The table includes about 350,000 clones, about 89% detected once. This rearrangement joins TRBV3-1 (or the pseudogene TRBV3-2) to TRBJ2-5; no definite D call. Sequenced here: peripheral blood, sampled in a trial of Ad26.COV2.S vaccine versus placebo. The sequence was obtained from a person between 18 and 60 years old who received the Ad26.COV2.S COVID-19 vaccine or a placebo. CDR3 nucleotide sequence: TGTGCCAGCAGCCTTCGCTGGAGCCAAGAGACCCAGTACTTC. It yields the protein CASSLRWSQETQYF.